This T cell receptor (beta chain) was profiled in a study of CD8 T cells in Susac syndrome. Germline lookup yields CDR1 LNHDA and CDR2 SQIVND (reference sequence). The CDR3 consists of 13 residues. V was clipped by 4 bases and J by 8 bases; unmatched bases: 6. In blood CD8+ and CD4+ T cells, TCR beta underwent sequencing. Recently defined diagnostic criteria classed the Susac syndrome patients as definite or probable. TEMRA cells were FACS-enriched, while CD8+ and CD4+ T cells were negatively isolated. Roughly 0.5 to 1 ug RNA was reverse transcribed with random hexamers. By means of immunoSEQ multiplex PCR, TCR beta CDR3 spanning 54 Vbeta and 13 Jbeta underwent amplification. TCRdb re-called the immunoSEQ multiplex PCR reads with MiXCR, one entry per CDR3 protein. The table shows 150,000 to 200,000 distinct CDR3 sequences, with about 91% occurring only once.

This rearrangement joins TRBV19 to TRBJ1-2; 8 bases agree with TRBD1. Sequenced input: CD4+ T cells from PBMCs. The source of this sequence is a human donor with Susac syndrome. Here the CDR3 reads CASSKTGDGGYTF. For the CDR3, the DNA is TGTGCCAGTAGTAAGACAGGGGATGGCGGCTACACCTTC.